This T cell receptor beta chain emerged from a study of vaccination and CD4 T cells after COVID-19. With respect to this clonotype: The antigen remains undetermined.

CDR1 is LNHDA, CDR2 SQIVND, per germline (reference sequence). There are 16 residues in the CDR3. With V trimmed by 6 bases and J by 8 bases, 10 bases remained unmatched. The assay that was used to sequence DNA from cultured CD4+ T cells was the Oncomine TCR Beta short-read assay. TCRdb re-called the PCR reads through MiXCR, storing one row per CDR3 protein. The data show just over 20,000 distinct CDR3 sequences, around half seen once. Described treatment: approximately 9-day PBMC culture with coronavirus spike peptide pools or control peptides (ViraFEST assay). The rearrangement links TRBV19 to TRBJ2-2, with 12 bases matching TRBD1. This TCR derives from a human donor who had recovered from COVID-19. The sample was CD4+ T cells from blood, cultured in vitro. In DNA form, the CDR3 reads TGTGCCAGTAGCCCCTTGGGACAGGGGGCAAGTGGGGAGCTGTTTTTT. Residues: CASSPLGQGASGELFF. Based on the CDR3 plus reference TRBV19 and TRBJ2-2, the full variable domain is DGGITQSPKYLFRKEGQNVTLSCEQNLNHDAMYWYRQDPGQGLRLIYYSQIVNDFQKGDIAEGYSVSREKKESFPLTVTSAQKNPTAFYLCASSPLGQGASGELFFGEGSRLTVL.